The 21 T cell receptor beta chains below come from one sample, sequenced in a study of blood T cell repertoires in COVID-19. The method was immunoSEQ multiplex PCR; TCRdb's version includes in-frame clones alone and lacks a portion of them. This sample has roughly 160,000 clones; 80% to 90% occur once, and the top ten carry roughly 8.2%. Sequenced: peripheral blood. All receptors derive from a man aged 55 to 70 with acute or convalescent COVID-19.

The gene calls are TRBV10-3 and TRBJ1-4; TRBD1 matches 9 bases. CDR3 length equals 14 residues. V lost 11 bases, J lost 7 bases, and 11 bases stayed unmatched. Germline CDR1 reads ENHRY; CDR2 reads SYGVKD. The CDR3: CASRAGQGGEKLFF. Here the CDR3 DNA reads TGTGCCTCTAGAGCGGGACAGGGAGGTGAAAAACTGTTTTTT.

This clone came up once. The genes are TRBV28 and TRBJ2-2; 10 positions match TRBD1. CDR1 MDHEN and CDR2 SYDVKM come from the germline V gene. CDR3 length equals 15 residues. V shed 7 bases and J 4 bases; nucleotides not matched to a gene: 6. The CDR3 nucleotides are TGTGCCAGCATTACGACAGGGGGCCCCACCGGGGAGCTGTTTTTT. Protein: CASITTGGPTGELFF.

The chain combines TRBV4-2 with TRBJ2-1; D not resolved. The germline V gene has CDR1 LGHNA and CDR2 YNFKEQ. The CDR3 extends over 13 amino acids. V was cut by 2 bases and J by 8 bases, with 10 bases left in between. CDR3 nucleotides: TGTGCCAGCAGCCAAAGCCTCATGGATGAGCAGTTCTTC. Protein: CASSQSLMDEQFF.

The chain is built from TRBV19 and TRBJ2-1; a possible D gene is TRBD1 (6 bases). Germline loops: CDR1 LNHDA, CDR2 SQIVND (reference sequence). CDR3 size: 15 residues. The germline V and J ends were trimmed by 7 bases and 4 bases, with 17 bases remaining between them. CDR3 sequence: CASTTRQASYNEQFF. The CDR3 coding sequence is TGTGCCAGTACAACAAGACAGGCTAGTTACAATGAGCAGTTCTTC.

The chain carries TRBV20-1 and TRBJ1-5; D is possibly TRBD1 (5 bases). Per the germline V gene, CDR1 is DFQATT and CDR2 is SNEGSKA (reference sequence). The CDR3 is made up of 12 amino acids. V was trimmed by 3 bases and J by 7 bases, leaving 10 bases between them. CDR3 coding DNA: TGCAGTGCTAGTCGTAGGGGACAGCCCCAGCATTTT. Its translation: CSASRRGQPQHF.

CDR3 in DNA: TGTGCCAGCGGATTGATGACGGGCGGAGGCTATGGCTACACCTTC. Its translation is CASGLMTGGGYGYTF. This chain joins TRBV4-2 and TRBJ1-2, with D unclear. The CDR3 is made up of 15 amino acids. Germline-derived CDR1 and CDR2 are LGHNA and YNFKEQ. Trimming cost V 8 bases and J 4 bases, with 20 bases left between them.

This clone was recorded once. The gene calls are TRBV2 and TRBJ1-5; D is perhaps TRBD1 (5 bases). The CDR3 is made up of 15 amino acids. In germline, CDR1 is SNHLY, CDR2 FYNNEI. V was trimmed by 4 bases and J by 0 bases, leaving 10 bases between them. The CDR3 sequence: CASSGQTNSNQPQHF. The CDR3 nucleotides are TGTGCCAGCAGTGGACAGACAAATAGCAATCAGCCCCAGCATTTT.

As concerns this clone: This may stem from a read error, because a much larger clone lies one nucleotide away. The chain couples TRBV7-9 to TRBJ2-7; TRBD1 aligns across 9 bases. In germline, CDR1 is SEHNR, CDR2 FQNEAQ (reference sequence). With V trimmed by 5 bases and J by 4 bases, 3 bases remained unmatched. The length of the CDR3 is 13 residues. DNA for the CDR3: TGTGCCAGCAGCACCGGACAGGGGTACGAGCAGTACTTC. Translating it yields CASSTGQGYEQYF.

The V and J genes are TRBV19 and TRBJ1-1; D not resolved. V was shortened by 9 bases and J by 7 bases, with 9 bases between the two germline ends. In germline, CDR1 is LNHDA, CDR2 SQIVND (reference sequence). The CDR3 spans 10 residues. The CDR3 DNA sequence: TGTGCCAGGGGGAGAGATGAAGCTTTCTTT. This codes for CARGRDEAFF.

The V call is TRBV11-2, the J call TRBJ2-1; TRBD1 matches at 8 bases. The trim removed 5 bases at V and 5 bases at J, leaving 8 bases unmatched. The CDR3 is 15 amino acids. Germline assignment: CDR1 SGHAT and CDR2 FQNNGV. CDR3 sequence reads: CASSPDTTGDNEQFF. The CDR3 coding sequence is TGTGCCAGCAGCCCTGACACGACAGGGGACAATGAGCAGTTCTTC. The complete variable domain, with remaining parts taken from reference TRBV11-2 and TRBJ2-1, reads EAGVAQSPRYKIIEKRQSVAFWCNPISGHATLYWYQQILGQGPKLLIQFQNNGVVDDSQLPKDRFSAERLKGVDSTLKIQPAKLEDSAVYLCASSPDTTGDNEQFFGPGTRLTVL.

This chain connects TRBV28 to TRBJ2-7, with D possibly being TRBD2 (5 bases). The CDR3 totals 16 residues. V was trimmed by 2 bases and J by 1 base, leaving 15 bases between them. CDR1 and CDR2 (germline): MDHEN, SYDVKM. This chain's CDR3 is CASSLDKGVRSYEQYF. As DNA, the CDR3 is TGTGCCAGCAGTTTAGATAAGGGAGTACGTTCCTACGAGCAGTACTTC.

This clone occurred once. This chain joins TRBV12-3 or TRBV12-4 and TRBJ1-2; D unclear. This CDR3 is 12 amino acids long. V shed 6 bases and J shed 2 bases, with 7 bases lying between them. The CDR3: CASSPRNYGYTF. As DNA, the CDR3 is TGTGCCAGCAGCCCTCGGAACTATGGCTACACCTTC.

This chain uses TRBV25-1 with TRBJ2-7, with 9 bases lining up with TRBD1. V gave up 6 bases and J gave up 3 bases; unmatched junction bases: 3. The CDR3 sequence is 13 residues long. Germline values: CDR1 MGHDK, CDR2 SYGVNS. The CDR3 loop is CASRQGANYEQYF. DNA of the CDR3: TGTGCCAGCAGACAGGGGGCGAACTACGAGCAGTACTTC.

This clone has only one observation. The V and J genes are TRBV28 and TRBJ1-6; 9 positions agree with TRBD1. Trimming cost V 6 bases and J 8 bases; bases outside gene matches: 11. The germline V gene encodes CDR1 MDHEN and CDR2 SYDVKM. The CDR3 covers 16 residues. In DNA, the CDR3 is TGTGCCAGCAGCTCCCCGGGACAGGGTTCTGATTCACCCCTCCACTTT. Translating gives CASSSPGQGSDSPLHF.

This chain links TRBV7-8 with TRBJ1-1, with D unclear. Trimming took off 3 bases at V and 2 bases at J, with 7 bases between the two ends. The CDR3 covers 13 residues. Germline CDR1 is SGHVS and CDR2 is FQNEAQ. CDR3 protein: CASSFGINTEAFF. The CDR3 nucleotides read TGTGCCAGCAGCTTCGGGATCAACACTGAAGCTTTCTTT.

The genes are TRBV12-3 or TRBV12-4 and TRBJ2-7, with TRBD2 as a possible D gene (5 bases). V lost 3 bases and J lost 1, with 7 bases in between. The CDR3 is 13 amino acids. The CDR3 coding sequence is TGTGCCAGCAGTTTCGGGGTATCCTACGAGCAGTACTTC. It specifies CASSFGVSYEQYF.

The genes are TRBV7-9 and TRBJ2-7, with a weak D call TRBD2 (5 bases). Trimming cost V 4 bases and J 0 bases, with 10 bases left between them. The CDR3 totals 14 residues. Germline V CDR1 and CDR2: SEHNR, FQNEAQ (reference sequence). The DNA of the CDR3 is TGTGCCAGCAGCTCCCAAGCGGACTCCTACGAGCAGTACTTC. It encodes CASSSQADSYEQYF. Together with reference TRBV7-9 and TRBJ2-7, the CDR3 gives the full variable domain: DTGVSQNPRHKITKRGQNVTFRCDPISEHNRLYWYRQTLGQGPEFLTYFQNEAQLEKSRLLSDRFSAERPKGSFSTLEIQRTEQGDSAMYLCASSSQADSYEQYFGPGTRLTVT.

This chain joins TRBV27 and TRBJ2-2, with 8 positions matching TRBD2. Germline assignment: CDR1 MNHEY and CDR2 SMNVEV (reference sequence). The length of the CDR3 is 16 residues. Losses at the gene ends were 7 bases for V and 7 bases for J; bases not matched to a gene: 14. The CDR3, as DNA: TGTGCCAGCACCTCCCGGGAGCGGGAGTGGGGCGGGGAGCTGTTTTTT. This codes for CASTSREREWGGELFF.

The V gene is TRBV5-1, the J gene TRBJ1-4, with D unresolved. Trimming left V 2 bases short and J 8 bases short, with 13 bases between. Germline V gives CDR1 SGHRS, CDR2 YFSETQ. The CDR3 has 14 amino acids. The CDR3 protein is CASSLSGGVEKLFF. The CDR3 DNA is TGCGCCAGCAGCTTATCTGGCGGAGTCGAAAAACTGTTTTTT.

The chain carries TRBV12-3 or TRBV12-4 and TRBJ2-7; 11 nucleotides match TRBD2. V lost 5 bases, J lost 6 bases, and 3 bases stayed unmatched. The CDR3 sequence is 13 residues long. CDR3 loop: CASSLSGRVEQYF. In nucleotides, the CDR3 is TGTGCCAGCAGTCTTAGCGGGAGGGTCGAGCAGTACTTC.

The rearrangement joins TRBV27 to TRBJ1-2; D is uncertain. This CDR3 region has 13 residues. Trimming removed 2 bases at V and 7 bases at J, with 11 bases between. CDR1 and CDR2 from the germline V gene are MNHEY and SMNVEV (reference sequence). The CDR3 sequence is CASSLRGLVGYTF. The CDR3 region has the DNA TGTGCCAGCAGTTTAAGAGGGCTAGTTGGCTACACCTTC.